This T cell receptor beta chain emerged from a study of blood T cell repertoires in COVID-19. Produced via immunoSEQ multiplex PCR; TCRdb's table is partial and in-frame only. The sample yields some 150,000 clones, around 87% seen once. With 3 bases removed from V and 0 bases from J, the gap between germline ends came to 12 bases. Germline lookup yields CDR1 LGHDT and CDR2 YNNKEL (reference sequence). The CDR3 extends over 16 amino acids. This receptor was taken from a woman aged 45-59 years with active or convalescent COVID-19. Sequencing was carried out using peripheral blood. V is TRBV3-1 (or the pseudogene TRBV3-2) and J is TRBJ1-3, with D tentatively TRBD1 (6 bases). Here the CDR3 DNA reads TGTGCCAGCAGCCACCAGACAGGCCACTCTGGAAACACCATATATTTT. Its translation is CASSHQTGHSGNTIYF.